Each of the 24 T cell receptor beta chains below was sequenced from the same sample in a study of cytomegalovirus exposure and HLA in healthy donors (dated by TCRdb to the late 2010s). To prepare the library, the immunoSEQ multiplex PCR assay was applied. The multiplex PCR relied on a mix of 60 forward primers for TCR Vbeta segments and 13 reverse primers for TCR Jbeta segments. In its TCRdb copy, this immuneACCESS table keeps in-frame sequences only and misses some clones. Where compared with another copy, unresolved V genes explain less than half of these, and the others have no known cause. The sample profile shows 100,000 to 150,000 clones; 80% of them were found once. The ten largest clonotypes hold approximately 10% of the sample. The specimen sequenced was PBMCs. These receptors were taken from a man aged 25-45 years in good health and CMV-seropositive.

The chain's CDR3 is CASLRQGRDYEQYF. CDR3 bases: TGTGCCAGCCTCCGACAGGGGCGCGACTACGAGCAGTACTTC. This chain joins TRBV6-1 and TRBJ2-7; 8 nucleotides align to TRBD1. This CDR3 spans 14 amino acids. The germline CDR1 and CDR2 sequences are MNHNS and SASEGT. The ends lost 8 bases at V and 3 bases at J; junction bases unmatched: 9.

The CDR3 region has the DNA TGCGCCAGCAGTGATTATCGAGGAGGGAGCCACGAGCAGTACTTC. As protein: CASSDYRGGSHEQYF. The rearrangement uses TRBV10-2 and TRBJ2-7; tentatively, D is TRBD2 (6 bases). There are 15 residues in the CDR3. Germline V gene sequence: CDR1 WSHSY, CDR2 SAAADI. The V end was cut by 3 bases, the J end by 5 bases, with 17 bases between.

The chain couples TRBV29-1 to TRBJ2-1; perhaps TRBD1 as D (6 bases). The V gene's germline CDR1 is SQVTM and CDR2 ANQGSEA. Trimming left V 5 bases short and J 8 bases short, with 13 bases between. The CDR3 sequence is 12 residues long. CDR3 coding DNA: TGCAGCGTTCGCGGACAGTACGATGAGCAGTTCTTC. Translated, it gives CSVRGQYDEQFF.

This clone was counted a single time. The gene calls are TRBV6-1 and TRBJ1-4; D may be TRBD1 (5 bases). This CDR3 has 12 amino acids. Trimming took off 3 bases at V and 12 bases at J, with 11 bases between the two ends. Germline CDR1 is MNHNS and CDR2 is SASEGT. CDR3: CASSDLRVQLFF. Here the CDR3 DNA reads TGTGCCAGCAGTGATCTCAGGGTCCAACTGTTTTTT.

CDR3 amino acids: CASSVAAGTQNTEAFF. In DNA, the CDR3 is TGTGCCAGCAGCGTAGCAGCGGGGACCCAGAACACTGAAGCTTTCTTT. The V call is TRBV9, the J call TRBJ1-1; D is possibly TRBD1 (5 bases). CDR1 SGDLS and CDR2 YYNGEE come from the germline V gene. Trimming took 0 bases from V and 1 from J, leaving 13 bases between them. CDR3 length: 16 amino acids.

A few counts support this clone. The chain employs TRBV5-1 and TRBJ2-7, with 10 nucleotides matching TRBD2. There are 15 residues in the CDR3. Germline lookup yields CDR1 SGHRS and CDR2 YFSETQ. After removal of 0 bases from V and 4 bases from J, the junction contained 4 bases not matched to a gene. The CDR3 DNA reads as TGCGCCAGCAGCTTGGACAGCGGGAGGGCTTACGAGCAGTACTTC. It codes for CASSLDSGRAYEQYF.

This clone came up a few times. This sample also contains other DNA sequences that code for the same CDR3. The V call is TRBV27, the J call TRBJ1-2; tentatively, D is TRBD1 (5 bases). Trimming removed 3 bases at V and 1 base at J, with 6 bases between. Germline loops: CDR1 MNHEY, CDR2 SMNVEV (reference sequence). This CDR3 region has 13 residues. Here the CDR3 reads CASSFGGNYGYTF. CDR3 bases: TGTGCCAGCAGTTTCGGGGGTAACTATGGCTACACCTTC.

This chain joins TRBV21-1 and TRBJ1-5; the tabulated D call, TRBD1, remains unverified against the DNA. TRBV21-1 is termed a pseudogene. The CDR3 consists of 14 residues. This chain's CDR3 is CASTPRGADQPQHF. The CDR3 nucleotides are TGTGCCAGCACCCCCAGGGGGGCAGATCAGCCCCAGCATTTT.

The rearrangement uses TRBV5-5 and TRBJ2-1; weak D call: TRBD1 (6 bases). Germline V gives CDR1 SGHKS, CDR2 YYEKEE (reference sequence). The CDR3 contains 13 residues. Trimming removed 0 bases at V and 7 bases at J, with 8 bases between. The CDR3 DNA follows: TGTGCCAGCAGCTTGGGCAGGGGTAATGAGCAGTTCTTC. Protein sequence: CASSLGRGNEQFF.

The gene calls are TRBV5-6 and TRBJ1-1; D is uncertain. CDR1 SGHDT and CDR2 YYEEEE come from the germline V gene. V lost 2 bases to trimming and J lost 2 bases, with 7 bases between them. The CDR3 consists of 13 residues. The CDR3 protein is CASSFGPNTEAFF. The CDR3 coding sequence is TGTGCCAGCAGCTTTGGGCCTAACACTGAAGCTTTCTTT.

The chain employs TRBV18 and TRBJ1-3; 7 bases align to TRBD1. J lost 2 bases, V lost 3 bases, and 4 bases had no gene match. Germline V gene sequence: CDR1 KGHSH, CDR2 LQKENI. This CDR3 region has 15 residues. The CDR3: CASSPPGQPGNTIYF. CDR3 bases: TGTGCCAGCTCACCCCCGGGACAGCCTGGAAACACCATATATTTT.

CDR3 residues: CASSLIEASGNTIYF. DNA for the CDR3: TGTGCCAGCAGTTTGATTGAGGCCTCTGGAAACACCATATATTTT. The chain couples TRBV28 to TRBJ1-3; the D is unclear. There are 15 residues in the CDR3. Trimming shortened V by 3 bases and J by 0 bases, and 9 bases separated the two germline ends. Germline CDR1 reads MDHEN; CDR2 reads SYDVKM. Complete variable domain (other parts from reference TRBV28 and TRBJ1-3): DVKVTQSSRYLVKRTGEKVFLECVQDMDHENMFWYRQDPGLGLRLIYFSYDVKMKEKGDIPEGYSVSREKKERFSLILESASTNQTSMYLCASSLIEASGNTIYFGEGSWLTVV.

As regards this clone: At one boundary the junction diverges from the germline segment, which might be a read error. The chain links TRBV7-9 to TRBJ1-5, with TRBD1 matching over 9 bases. The CDR3 covers 16 residues. Germline V CDR1 and CDR2: SEHNR, FQNEAQ (reference sequence). CDR3 nucleotides: TGTTCCAGCAGCTTTAAAAGGACAGGGGAGGATCAGCCCCAGCATTTT. Encoded protein: CSSSFKRTGEDQPQHF.

The rearrangement uses TRBV7-9 and TRBJ1-3; 8 nucleotides line up with TRBD1. Germline V lookup: CDR1 SEHNR, CDR2 FQNEAQ (reference sequence). The CDR3 is made up of 16 amino acids. V was clipped by 5 bases and J by 5 bases; unmatched bases: 11. In nucleotides, the CDR3 is TGTGCCAGCAGCCGATGGACAGGGAGGGCCAGAAACACCATATATTTT. This codes for CASSRWTGRARNTIYF.

The chain is built from TRBV6-5 and TRBJ1-2, with D possibly being TRBD1 (5 bases). The germline gives CDR1 MNHEY, CDR2 SVGAGI. The CDR3 loop spans 13 amino acids. The V gene lost 1 base and the J gene lost 8 bases, with 11 bases spanning the gap. CDR3 region: CASSYLGHGGYTF. CDR3 sequence (DNA): TGTGCCAGCAGTTACTTGGGGCACGGGGGCTACACCTTC.

This chain links TRBV29-1 with TRBJ1-1; no firm D call. This CDR3 has 13 residues. Germline CDR1 is SQVTM and CDR2 is ANQGSEA. Trimming left V 7 bases short and J 4 bases short, with 16 bases between. The chain's CDR3 is CSARVGSGTEAFF. In nucleotides, the CDR3 is TGCAGCGCGAGGGTAGGGTCGGGCACTGAAGCTTTCTTT.

The rearrangement links TRBV6-1 to TRBJ1-5; D unresolved. Trimming left V 6 bases short and J 4 bases short, with 10 bases between. The CDR3 has 13 residues. Germline loops: CDR1 MNHNS, CDR2 SASEGT. The CDR3 region is CASRYSLNQPQHF. For the CDR3, the DNA is TGTGCCAGCAGATACAGCTTAAATCAGCCCCAGCATTTT.

J is TRBJ1-1 and V is TRBV6-6; tentatively, D is TRBD1 (5 bases). The CDR3 has 13 amino acids. Per the germline V gene, CDR1 is MNHNY and CDR2 is SVGAGI (reference sequence). V shed 6 bases and J shed 6 bases, with 14 bases lying between them. The CDR3: CASSSREVAEAFF. The CDR3 region has the DNA TGTGCCAGCAGCTCCAGGGAAGTTGCTGAAGCTTTCTTT.

This chain connects TRBV15 to TRBJ1-1; D perhaps matches TRBD1 (5 bases). With 0 bases removed from V and 8 bases from J, the gap between germline ends came to 13 bases. Germline CDR1 LNHNV, CDR2 YYDKDF (reference sequence). The CDR3 runs to 14 residues. The CDR3, as DNA: TGTGCCACCAGCAGAGATCGAAACAGGAAGGAAGCTTTCTTT. Its protein product is CATSRDRNRKEAFF.

The gene calls are TRBV27 and TRBJ1-6; a possible D gene is TRBD1 (5 bases). Germline V gene data show CDR1 as MNHEY and CDR2 as SMNVEV (reference sequence). This CDR3 contains 16 residues. Trimming left V 2 bases short and J 9 bases short, with 17 bases between. The CDR3 spells CASSLMGAGGSSPLHF. The CDR3 bases are TGTGCCAGCAGTTTAATGGGTGCCGGGGGTAGTTCACCCCTCCACTTT.

This sequence joins TRBV7-8 and TRBJ1-1; D is undetermined. The CDR3 covers 16 residues. Germline assignment: CDR1 SGHVS and CDR2 FQNEAQ. Trimming pared 6 bases from V and 1 base from J, leaving 18 bases between. The CDR3 protein is CASRWSGSQTNTEAFF. CDR3 coding DNA: TGTGCCAGCAGGTGGAGTGGATCCCAGACGAACACTGAAGCTTTCTTT. The variable domain in full, completed from reference TRBV7-8 and TRBJ1-1, reads GAGVSQSPRYKVAKRGQDVALRCDPISGHVSLFWYQQALGQGPEFLTYFQNEAQLDKSGLPSDRFFAERPEGSVSTLKIQRTQQEDSAVYLCASRWSGSQTNTEAFFGQGTRLTVV.

This clone was observed a few times. V gene TRBV5-5 combines with J gene TRBJ2-7, with a weak D call TRBD2 (6 bases). In germline, CDR1 is SGHKS, CDR2 YYEKEE (reference sequence). Trimming cost V 3 bases and J 7 bases, with 26 bases left between them. This CDR3 spans 17 amino acids. In nucleotides, the CDR3 is TGTGCCAGCAGCTCTAGAACTTGGACGGAGGGTTTGCGTGAGCAGTACTTC. This translates into CASSSRTWTEGLREQYF.

This chain joins TRBV12-5 and TRBJ2-2; D is unresolved. The CDR3 length is 14 residues. CDR1 and CDR2 (germline): LGHNT, FRNRAP. The V and J ends lost 7 bases and 1 base respectively, with 10 bases between them. CDR3 amino acids: CASASTGNTGELFF. The CDR3 region has the DNA TGTGCTAGTGCCTCCACGGGGAACACCGGGGAGCTGTTTTTT.

The chain links TRBV2 to TRBJ2-7; 8 nucleotides line up with TRBD1. V was clipped by 6 bases and J by 5 bases; unmatched bases: 9. Germline assignment: CDR1 SNHLY and CDR2 FYNNEI. The CDR3 totals 14 residues. The CDR3 DNA reads TGTGCCAGCAGCGGGACAGGTGAGCGGGACGAGCAGTACTTC. As protein: CASSGTGERDEQYF. The whole variable domain, remainder taken from reference TRBV2 and TRBJ2-7, is EPEVTQTPSHQVTQMGQEVILRCVPISNHLYFYWYRQILGQKVEFLVSFYNNEISEKSEIFDDQFSVERPDGSNFTLKIRSTKLEDSAMYFCASSGTGERDEQYFGPGTRLTVT.